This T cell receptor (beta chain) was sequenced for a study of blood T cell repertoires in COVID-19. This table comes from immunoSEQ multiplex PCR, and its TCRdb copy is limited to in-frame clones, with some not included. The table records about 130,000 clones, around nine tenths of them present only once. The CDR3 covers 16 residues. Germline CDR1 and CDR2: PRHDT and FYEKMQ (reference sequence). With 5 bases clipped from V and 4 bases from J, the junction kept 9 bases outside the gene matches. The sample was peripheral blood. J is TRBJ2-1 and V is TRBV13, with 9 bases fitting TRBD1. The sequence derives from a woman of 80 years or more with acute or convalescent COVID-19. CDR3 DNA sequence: TGTGCCAGCAGCCCAGACCGGGACAGGGCTTACAATGAGCAGTTCTTC. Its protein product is CASSPDRDRAYNEQFF. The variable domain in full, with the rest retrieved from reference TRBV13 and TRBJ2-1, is AAGVIQSPRHLIKEKRETATLKCYPIPRHDTVYWYQQGPGQDPQFLISFYEKMQSDKGSIPDRFSAQQFSDYHSELNMSSLELGDSALYFCASSPDRDRAYNEQFFGPGTRLTVL.